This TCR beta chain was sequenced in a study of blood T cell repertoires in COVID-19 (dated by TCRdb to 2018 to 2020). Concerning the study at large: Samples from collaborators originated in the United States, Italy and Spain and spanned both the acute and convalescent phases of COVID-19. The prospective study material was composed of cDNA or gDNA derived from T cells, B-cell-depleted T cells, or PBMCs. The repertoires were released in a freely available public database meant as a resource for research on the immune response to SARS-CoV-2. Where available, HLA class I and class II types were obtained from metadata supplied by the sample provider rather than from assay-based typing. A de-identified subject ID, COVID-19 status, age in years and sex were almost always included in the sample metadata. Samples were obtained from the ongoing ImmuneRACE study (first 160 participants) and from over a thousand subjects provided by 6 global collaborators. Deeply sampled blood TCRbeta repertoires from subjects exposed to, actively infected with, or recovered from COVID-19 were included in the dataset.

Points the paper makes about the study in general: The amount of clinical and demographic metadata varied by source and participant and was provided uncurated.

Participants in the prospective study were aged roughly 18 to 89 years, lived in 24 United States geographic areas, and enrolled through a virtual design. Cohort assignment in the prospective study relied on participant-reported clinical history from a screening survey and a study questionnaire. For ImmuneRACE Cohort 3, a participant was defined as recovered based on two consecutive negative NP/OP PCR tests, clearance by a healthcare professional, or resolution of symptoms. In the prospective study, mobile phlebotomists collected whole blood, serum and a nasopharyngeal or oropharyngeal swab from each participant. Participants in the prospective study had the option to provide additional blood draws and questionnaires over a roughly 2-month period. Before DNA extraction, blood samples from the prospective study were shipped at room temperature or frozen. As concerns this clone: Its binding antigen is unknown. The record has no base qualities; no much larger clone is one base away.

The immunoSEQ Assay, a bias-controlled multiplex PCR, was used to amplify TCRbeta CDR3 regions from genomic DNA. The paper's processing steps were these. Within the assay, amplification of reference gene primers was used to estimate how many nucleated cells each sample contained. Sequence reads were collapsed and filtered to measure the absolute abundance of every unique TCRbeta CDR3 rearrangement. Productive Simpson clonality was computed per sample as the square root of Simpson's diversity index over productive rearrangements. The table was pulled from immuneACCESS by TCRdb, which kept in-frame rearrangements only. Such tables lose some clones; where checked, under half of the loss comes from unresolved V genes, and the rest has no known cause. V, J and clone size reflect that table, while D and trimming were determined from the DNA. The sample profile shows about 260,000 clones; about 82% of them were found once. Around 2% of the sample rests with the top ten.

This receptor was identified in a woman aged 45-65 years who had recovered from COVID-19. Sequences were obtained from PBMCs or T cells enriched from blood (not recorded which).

The sequenced DNA is TGTGCCAGCAGCCCGAAAACTAGCGGGGGGGCGGACACCGGGGAGCTGTTTTTT. It translates as CASSPKTSGGADTGELFF. Recombination linked TRBV3-1 (or the pseudogene TRBV3-2) to TRBJ2-2, and 13 junction bases match TRBD2. The germline V gene (reference sequence) yields LGHDT for CDR1 and YNNKEL for CDR2. After removal of 4 bases from V and 3 bases from J, the junction retains 8 bases not matched to a gene. Inclusive of the bounding cysteine and phenylalanine, the CDR3 is 18 residues long. The kept DNA is CDR3 alone, 54 bases in frame from the first base.